This TCR beta chain was obtained from a study of cytomegalovirus exposure and HLA in healthy donors. CDR1 is SGHDN and CDR2 is FVKESK in the germline V gene. The CDR3 has 19 residues. Trimming at V came to 4 bases and at J to 2 bases, leaving 15 bases not matched to a gene. A single count supports this clone. The PCR ran on 60 Vbeta and 13 Jbeta primers. Generated by immunoSEQ multiplex PCR, the TCRdb table keeps only in-frame clones and is missing some. The sample shows about 99,000 clones, roughly 79% of them seen only once. This receptor was obtained from a man aged 55 to 70 in good health and CMV-seropositive. The specimen was PBMCs. The chain has TRBV14 and TRBJ2-1, with 9 bases matching TRBD2. For the CDR3, the DNA is TGTGCCAGCAGCCCAAGAGGACTAGCGCTTTCCTTCCCCTACAATGAGCAGTTCTTC. It yields the protein CASSPRGLALSFPYNEQFF. Looking up the rest from reference TRBV14 and TRBJ2-1 gives the full variable domain: EAGVTQFPSHSVIEKGQTVTLRCDPISGHDNLYWYRRVMGKEIKFLLHFVKESKQDESGMPNNRFLAERTGGTYSTLKVQPAELEDSGVYFCASSPRGLALSFPYNEQFFGPGTRLTVL.